The entry that follows covers one TCR beta chain sequence. Its antigen remains unidentified. No quality values exist for individual bases; no much larger clone is one base distant. In Seattle, one collaborating source enrolled patients while the infection was active and tracked those patients longitudinally over the course of disease. Whole blood was collected in K2EDTA tubes by collaborating institutions according to the institutions' own protocols. For TCRbeta analysis, collaborators shipped samples in one of three forms: frozen whole blood, isolated PBMCs, or DNA extracted from either of those sample types. V is reduced by 0 bases and J by 0 bases, leaving a spacing of 14 bases between them. The germline V gene encodes CDR1 LNHNV and CDR2 YYDKDF (reference sequence). The CDR3 goes from the cysteine to the phenylalanine over 17 residues. Kept here is only the CDR3 DNA, which spans 51 bases and is read in frame from base 1.

This sample is drawn from a study of blood T cell repertoires in COVID-19 (TCRdb year 2020). About the study as a whole: Samples from collaborators originated in the United States, Italy and Spain and spanned both the acute and convalescent phases of COVID-19. The samples were drawn from the first 160 participants of the ongoing ImmuneRACE study and from over 950 subjects provided by 6 global collaborators. The dataset comprised deeply sampled blood TCRbeta repertoires from subjects exposed to, actively infected with, or recovered from COVID-19. A de-identified subject ID, COVID-19 status, age in years and sex were almost always included in the sample metadata. Where available, HLA class I and class II types were obtained from metadata supplied by the sample provider rather than from assay-based typing. The repertoires were made available in a free public database intended to serve as a resource for research on the immune response to SARS-CoV-2. The material from the prospective study consisted of cDNA or gDNA derived from T cells, B-cell-depleted T cells, or PBMCs. Broader findings and caveats from the paper: The amount of clinical and demographic metadata varied by source and participant and was provided uncurated.

The immunoSEQ Assay, a bias-controlled multiplex PCR, was used to amplify TCRbeta CDR3 regions from genomic DNA. The original methods were these. The number of nucleated cells in each sample was estimated by amplification of reference gene primers within the assay. Sequence reads were collapsed and filtered to measure the absolute abundance of every unique TCRbeta CDR3 rearrangement. For each sample, productive Simpson clonality was calculated as the square root of Simpson's diversity index over productive rearrangements. TCRdb mirrors the immuneACCESS table, restricted to in-frame sequences. Some clones are absent from its copies; in checked studies, under half trace to an unresolved V gene, and the reason for the others is unknown. Clone size and the V and J calls come from that table; the DNA yielded D and trimming. Counted in this sample were about 250,000 clones; nearly 90% of them appeared once. The ten largest clonotypes hold roughly 2.2% of the sample.

The rearrangement combines TRBV15 with TRBJ2-5; tentative D gene TRBD1, with 5 bases matching. Source material: peripheral blood. The receptor was isolated from a woman aged 55 to 70 with COVID-19, enrolled during active disease. The CDR3 loop reads CATSRDVGRVYQETQYF. The DNA reads TGTGCCACCAGCAGAGATGTAGGCAGGGTGTACCAAGAGACCCAGTACTTC.